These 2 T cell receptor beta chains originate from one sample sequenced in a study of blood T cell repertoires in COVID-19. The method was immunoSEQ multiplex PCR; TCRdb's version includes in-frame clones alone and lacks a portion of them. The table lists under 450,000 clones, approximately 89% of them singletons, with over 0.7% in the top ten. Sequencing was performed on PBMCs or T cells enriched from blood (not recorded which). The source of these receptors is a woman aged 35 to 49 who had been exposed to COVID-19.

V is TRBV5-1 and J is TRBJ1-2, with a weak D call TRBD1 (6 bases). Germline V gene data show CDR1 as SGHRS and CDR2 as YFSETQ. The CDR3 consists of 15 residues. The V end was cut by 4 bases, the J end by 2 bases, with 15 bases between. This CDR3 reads CASSAKGGNNYGYTF. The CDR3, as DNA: TGCGCCAGCAGCGCAAAAGGGGGTAACAACTATGGCTACACCTTC. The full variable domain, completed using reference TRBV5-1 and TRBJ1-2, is KAGVTQTPRYLIKTRGQQVTLSCSPISGHRSVSWYQQTPGQGLQFLFEYFSETQRNKGNFPGRFSGRQFSNSRSEMNVSTLELGDSALYLCASSAKGGNNYGYTFGSGTRLTVV.

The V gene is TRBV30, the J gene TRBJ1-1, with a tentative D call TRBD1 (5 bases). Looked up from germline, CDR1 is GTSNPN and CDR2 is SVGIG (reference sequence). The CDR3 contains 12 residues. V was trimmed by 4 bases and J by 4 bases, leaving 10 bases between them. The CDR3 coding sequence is TGTGCCTGGACCGACAGACTCACTGAAGCTTTCTTT. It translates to CAWTDRLTEAFF.